Presented here are 23 T cell receptor beta chains from one specimen sequenced in a study of blood T cells in healthy people across ages. A sample-barcoded 5' primer and a J-beta primer mix were used in a second PCR of roughly 6 to 12 cycles. MiXCR was run by TCRdb on the 5' RACE reads, yielding one entry per CDR3 protein. The sample holds around 780,000 distinct CDR3 sequences; around 24% are singletons and the top ten take 3%. The sample also formed part of further work on T cells of mothers and their children.

Sequencing was done on a sample of blood. These TCRs come from a boy between 10 and 17 years old in good health.

This clonotype occurred a few times. A junction end diverges from the germline sequence, so it may reflect a read error. The V gene is TRBV12-3 or TRBV12-4, the J gene TRBJ1-4; D is unresolved. The CDR3 has 13 residues. This chain's CDR3 is CASGARTNEKLFF. CDR3 sequence (DNA): TGTGCCAGCGGAGCGAGGACTAATGAAAAACTGTTCTTT.

This clonotype has more than one count but fewer than ten. V gene TRBV12-3 or TRBV12-4 combines with J gene TRBJ2-4, with D unresolved. V gave up 6 bases and J gave up 7 bases, with 10 bases separating them. The length of the CDR3 is 12 residues. The CDR3 region is CASSLTQNIQYF. The CDR3 DNA follows: TGTGCCAGCAGCCTCACCCAGAACATTCAGTACTTC.

This clonotype was counted only a few times. Here the CDR3 reads CASSYRVYGYTF. The CDR3 coding sequence is TGTGCCAGCAGCTACAGGGTTTATGGCTACACCTTC. V and J are TRBV12-3 or TRBV12-4 and TRBJ1-2, with D perhaps matching TRBD1 (6 bases). The V gene lost 6 bases and the J gene lost 5 bases, with 10 bases spanning the gap. This CDR3 comprises 12 residues.

Only a few counts were recorded for this clonotype. The V call is TRBV10-2, the J call TRBJ1-4; 8 positions match TRBD1. This CDR3 has 16 residues. In germline, CDR1 is WSHSY, CDR2 SAAADI. V trimming: 6 bases; J trimming: 0 bases; junction bases outside the gene matches: 6. DNA of the CDR3: TGCGCCAGCAGCCGGACAGGGTCGACAACTAATGAAAAACTGTTTTTT. Protein product: CASSRTGSTTNEKLFF.

The chain uses TRBV2 and TRBJ1-6, with D perhaps matching TRBD1 (5 bases). This CDR3 has 15 amino acids. Per the germline V gene, CDR1 is SNHLY and CDR2 is FYNNEI. Trimming pared 5 bases from V and 5 bases from J, leaving 13 bases between. The CDR3, as DNA: TGTGCCAGCAGTTCTCAGGGATCCGATAATTCACCCCTCCACTTT. Its translation: CASSSQGSDNSPLHF. The variable domain in full, completed from reference TRBV2 and TRBJ1-6, reads EPEVTQTPSHQVTQMGQEVILRCVPISNHLYFYWYRQILGQKVEFLVSFYNNEISEKSEIFDDQFSVERPDGSNFTLKIRSTKLEDSAMYFCASSSQGSDNSPLHFGNGTRLTVT.

This clonotype turned up a few times. This chain connects TRBV5-1 to TRBJ2-5, with D possibly matching TRBD1 (6 bases). The DNA matches TRBJ2-1 better at its end, which makes the J call doubtful. The germline V gene encodes CDR1 SGHRS and CDR2 YFSETQ. The CDR3 totals 15 residues. The CDR3 is CASSLARGALWEQFF. The CDR3 bases are TGCGCCAGCAGCTTGGCCAGGGGAGCGCTTTGGGAGCAGTTCTTC.

This CDR3 is CASSSQTNYGYTF. Written as DNA, the CDR3 is TGTGCCAGCAGTTCGCAGACGAACTATGGCTACACCTTC. This chain connects TRBV6-1 to TRBJ1-2; D is ambiguous. Germline V gene lookup returns CDR1 MNHNS and CDR2 SASEGT. V lost 5 bases and J lost 2, with 9 bases in between. CDR3 length: 13 residues.

Regarding this clonotype: One end of the junction is discordant with germline, which a read error may explain. V usage is TRBV6-6 and J usage is TRBJ1-2; possible D gene TRBD1, 6 bases. Germline CDR1 is MNHNY and CDR2 is SVGAGI (reference sequence). The length of the CDR3 is 16 residues. The CDR3 coding sequence is TGTGCCGGCAGTTGGGATCACAGGGTAAAGGACTATGGCTACACCTTC. Protein product: CAGSWDHRVKDYGYTF.

The chain has TRBV7-2 and TRBJ1-5; D remains ambiguous. Per the germline V gene, CDR1 is SGHTA and CDR2 is FQGNSA. This CDR3 contains 15 residues. V gave up 5 bases and J gave up 0 bases, with 11 bases separating them. The CDR3 loop reads CASSPRGYSNQPQHF. The CDR3 coding sequence is TGTGCCAGCAGCCCACGGGGTTATAGCAATCAGCCCCAGCATTTT.

V and J are TRBV20-1 and TRBJ1-2; weak D call: TRBD1 (5 bases). Germline values: CDR1 DFQATT, CDR2 SNEGSKA (reference sequence). The V end was cut by 1 base, the J end by 6 bases, with 12 bases between. CDR3 length: 13 residues. DNA of the CDR3: TGCAGTGCTAGAGTGGGGGAACTTAATGGCTACACCTTC. Translated: CSARVGELNGYTF.

This clonotype appeared a few times. Because it lacks the conserved phenylalanine or tryptophan at the end, this CDR3 is likely a read error. This chain connects TRBV12-3 or TRBV12-4 to TRBJ1-5; maybe TRBD1 (6 bases). The CDR3 consists of 14 residues. The V gene lost 7 bases and the J gene lost 7 bases, with 17 bases spanning the gap. The CDR3 coding sequence is TGTGCCAGCACTCTCTACAGGGAGCGACAGCCCCAGCATCTT. Translating it yields CASTLYRERQPQHL.

J is TRBJ2-1 and V is TRBV9; 7 bases fit TRBD1. Losses at the gene ends were 0 bases for V and 5 bases for J; bases not matched to a gene: 11. Germline CDR1 and CDR2: SGDLS and YYNGEE. This CDR3 has 17 amino acids. CDR3 sequence: CASSVAPQGVSHNEQFF. DNA of the CDR3: TGTGCCAGCAGCGTAGCCCCGCAGGGGGTTTCCCACAATGAGCAGTTCTTC.

The chain joins TRBV20-1 to TRBJ2-1; TRBD2 aligns across 15 bases. This CDR3 region has 19 residues. Trimming took 5 bases from V and 4 from J; bases not matched to a gene: 15. CDR1 and CDR2 (germline): DFQATT, SNEGSKA (reference sequence). CDR3 DNA sequence: TGCAGTGCTTCGCTGATCACCGGGACTAGCGGGGGGCGATACAATGAGCAGTTCTTC. Its translation: CSASLITGTSGGRYNEQFF.

The sample holds a few counts of this clonotype. V and J are TRBV24-1 and TRBJ2-6; maybe TRBD2 (5 bases). V lost 4 bases and J lost 0, with 9 bases in between. Germline V gene lookup returns CDR1 KGHDR and CDR2 SFDVKD. The CDR3 runs to 16 residues. The CDR3 here is CATSEAGGSGANVLTF. The CDR3 bases are TGTGCCACCAGTGAGGCAGGAGGCTCTGGGGCCAACGTCCTGACTTTC.

This clonotype was picked up one time. Sequence at one end of the junction differs from germline and may be a read error. The DNA of the CDR3 is TGTGCCAGCAGTTACGGAGGTTACTACGGGCAGTACTTC. It codes for CASSYGGYYGQYF. The rearrangement links TRBV6-6 to TRBJ2-7; tentatively, D is TRBD2 (5 bases). The CDR3 consists of 13 residues. Germline V lookup: CDR1 MNHNY, CDR2 SVGAGI (reference sequence).

In regard to this clonotype: Sequence at one end of the junction differs from germline and may be a read error. The rearrangement links TRBV15 to TRBJ2-7; 10 bases agree with TRBD1. Germline assignment: CDR1 LNHNV and CDR2 YYDKDF (reference sequence). The CDR3 is 16 residues long. The CDR3 protein is CATSRIGQGGPYGQYF. The CDR3 nucleotides are TGTGCCACCAGCAGAATAGGACAGGGGGGCCCCTACGGGCAGTACTTC.

This sequence joins TRBV7-2 and TRBJ1-5; D not resolved. V lost 3 bases and J 3 bases, leaving 15 bases between the germline ends. The CDR3 sequence is 16 residues long. CDR1 is SGHTA and CDR2 is FQGNSA in the germline V gene. CDR3 in amino acids: CASSLTSGTLNQPQHF. The CDR3 nucleotides are TGTGCCAGCAGCTTGACGTCAGGAACCCTCAATCAGCCCCAGCATTTT. Full variable domain (missing parts from reference TRBV7-2 and TRBJ1-5): GAGVSQSPSNKVTEKGKDVELRCDPISGHTALYWYRQSLGQGLEFLIYFQGNSAPDKSGLPSDRFSAERTGGSVSTLTIQRTQQEDSAVYLCASSLTSGTLNQPQHFGDGTRLSIL.

The chain couples TRBV24-1 to TRBJ1-1; D ambiguous. Trimming left V 4 bases short and J 6 bases short, with 14 bases between. Germline CDR1 reads KGHDR; CDR2 reads SFDVKD. This CDR3 has 14 amino acids. Here the CDR3 DNA reads TGTGCCACCAGTGACCCTTCGACGGTTTCTGAAGCTTTCTTT. It codes for CATSDPSTVSEAFF.

The CDR3 sequence: CASSLDRSTNYGYTF. CDR3 sequence (DNA): TGTGCCAGCAGTCTGGACAGGTCCACTAACTATGGCTACACCTTC. This chain links TRBV27 with TRBJ1-2, with 7 bases lining up with TRBD1. CDR1 is MNHEY, CDR2 SMNVEV, per germline (reference sequence). The CDR3 runs 15 residues. The V segment lost 5 bases and the J segment 0 bases; nucleotides outside the gene matches: 6.

The rearrangement uses TRBV10-1 and TRBJ2-5; 8 bases map to TRBD2. The CDR3 has 15 amino acids. CDR1 is WNHNN, CDR2 SYGVQD, per germline (reference sequence). The V segment lost 1 base and the J segment 2 bases; nucleotides outside the gene matches: 3. CDR3 sequence reads: CASSEFASGQETQYF. CDR3 bases: TGCGCCAGCAGTGAGTTCGCTAGCGGGCAAGAGACCCAGTACTTC.

This rearrangement joins TRBV5-1 to TRBJ2-7; TRBD1 aligns across 9 bases. J was trimmed by 2 bases and V by 4 bases; bases with no gene match: 7. Germline lookup yields CDR1 SGHRS and CDR2 YFSETQ. This CDR3 has 15 amino acids. CDR3 region: CASSPWTGVAYEQYF. The CDR3 nucleotides are TGCGCCAGCAGCCCCTGGACAGGGGTAGCCTACGAGCAGTACTTC.

There are a few counts of this clonotype. This chain links TRBV7-3 with TRBJ1-2; 12 bases align to TRBD1. Germline V gene data show CDR1 as SGHTA and CDR2 as FQGTGA. The CDR3 has 16 residues. V lost 5 bases to trimming and J lost 8 bases; unmatched junction nucleotides: 12. In DNA form, the CDR3 reads TGTGCCAGCAGCGAGATCCCGGGACAGGGGGCGTACGGCTACACCTTC. This codes for CASSEIPGQGAYGYTF.

The rearrangement joins TRBV6-5 to TRBJ2-5; TRBD2 matches 11 bases. Germline V gives CDR1 MNHEY, CDR2 SVGAGI. Trimming took 6 bases from V and 4 from J; bases not matched to a gene: 7. The CDR3 extends over 15 amino acids. DNA for the CDR3: TGTGCCAGCAGCCCCCGGACTAGCGGGCGAGAGACCCAGTACTTC. Translation: CASSPRTSGRETQYF.